The clone carrying this T cell receptor (beta chain) has a handful of counts. Its antigen is still unknown. TCRdb passed the reads through MiXCR, listing each CDR3 protein once. The sample comprises approximately 470,000 distinct CDR3 sequences, about two fifths of which are singletons, and just under 45% rests with the top ten. The source of the sample is a study of T cell repertoires in cytomegalovirus infection. CDR3 length equals 15 residues. Trimming removed 4 bases at V and 12 bases at J, with 24 bases between. Per the germline V gene, CDR1 is SGHTA and CDR2 is FQGNSA. This clonotype was obtained from a human donor in good health (CMV status not recorded). Some clones in this sample may be carry-over from other donors' samples. The material was cultured PBMCs, obtained from culture after CMV antigen stimulation. This chain joins TRBV7-2 and TRBJ1-2; TRBD1 might be the D (6 bases). The CDR3 coding sequence is TGTGCCAGCAGCTCAAGAACCGGGACAATTTTTCCCAACACCTTC. Translating it yields CASSSRTGTIFPNTF.